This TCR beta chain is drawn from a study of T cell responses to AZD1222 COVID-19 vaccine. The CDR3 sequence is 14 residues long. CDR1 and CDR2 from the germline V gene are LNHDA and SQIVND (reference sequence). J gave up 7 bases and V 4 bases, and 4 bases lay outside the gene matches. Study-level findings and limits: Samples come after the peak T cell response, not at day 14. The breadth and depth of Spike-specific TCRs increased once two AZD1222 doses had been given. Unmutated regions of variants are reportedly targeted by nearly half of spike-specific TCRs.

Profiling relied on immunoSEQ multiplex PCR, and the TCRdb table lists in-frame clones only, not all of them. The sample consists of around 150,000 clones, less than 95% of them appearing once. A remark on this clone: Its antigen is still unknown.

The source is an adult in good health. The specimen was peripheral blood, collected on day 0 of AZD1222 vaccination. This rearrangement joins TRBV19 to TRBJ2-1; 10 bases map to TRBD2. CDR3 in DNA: TGTGCCAGTAGTAGAATAGCGGGAGGAAATGAGCAGTTCTTC. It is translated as CASSRIAGGNEQFF.